The entry below describes one TCR beta chain. This clonotype was seen many times. Its cognate antigen has yet to be identified. Per-nucleotide qualities are absent, and no much larger clonotype sits a single base away. The CDR3 has 18 amino acids, counting the end cysteine and phenylalanine. Only CDR3 DNA is held: 54 bases, read in frame from base 1. Library preparation employed 5' RACE. The sample was run on a NextSeq 500. The TCR library protocol attached unique molecular identifiers to individual cDNA molecules to correct for sequencing error and PCR bias. TCR alpha and beta chains were both sequenced, and the abundances of alpha and beta sequences in each sample were closely correlated with each other. Per the source publication's procedure: Decombinator V4 was used to annotate the V gene, J gene and CDR3 of the TCR sequences. Expanded TCRs were defined as changing significantly between any two time points under a Poisson model with p below 0.0001. TCR abundances were normalised to the total number of TCRs sequenced in each sample and reported as counts per million. TRAV1-2 paired with TRAJ12, TRAJ20 or TRAJ33 defined MAIT TCRs, while TRAV10 paired with TRAJ18 defined iNKT TCRs. A search of VDJdb, accessed on 1 November 2021, was run for TCRs annotated to CMV, EBV and SARS-CoV-2, with TCRs annotated for multiple antigens excluded. TCRdb reprocessed the public reads (quality trimming at Q25 with fastp, clone calling with MiXCR) and kept in-frame beta chains. One record per CDR3 amino acid sequence lists the most common genes and DNA. None of the V and J calls come from the authors' own analysis; TCRdb made them. The sample data list around 40,000 distinct CDR3 sequences, and roughly 5.7% of these were observed just once. The ten largest clones capture 5% to 7% of the sample.

This was a case-control study nested in a cohort of healthcare workers in London, UK, who had nasopharyngeal swab PCR tests and blood samples taken every week. Healthcare workers were enrolled in the week of the UK lockdown, from 23 to 31 March 2020, and were followed every week for up to roughly 16 weeks. These data originate in a study of early T cells in non-severe SARS-CoV-2 infection (dated by TCRdb to the early 2020s). About the study as a whole: Bulk RNA from unsorted whole blood was used for TCR sequencing, so alpha and beta chains could not be paired.

Results the study describes overall, beyond this receptor: VDJdb matching was skewed toward anti-spike CD8 responses and likely underestimated virus-specific expansions by missing private and CD4 specificities.

Recombination linked TRBV21-1 to TRBJ2-7; no DNA check was done on the table's D call, TRBD2. TRBV21-1 is an annotated pseudogene. Sequencing was carried out using whole blood. This receptor was obtained from an adult who was a healthcare worker with PCR-confirmed SARS-CoV-2 infection or an uninfected control (not recorded which). In nucleotides, the sequence is TGTGCCAGCAGCAAAGTACGGGCCCTCGGGACTGACATCTACGAGCAGTACTTC. This encodes CASSKVRALGTDIYEQYF.